These T cell receptor beta chains were read from a single sample in a study of blood T cells in healthy people across ages. TCRdb reanalysed the 5' RACE reads using MiXCR and keeps one entry per CDR3 protein. The sample lists some 1.5 million distinct CDR3 sequences; about 45% were seen once. The sequenced material came from blood. All receptors derive from a woman aged 18-35 years in good health. The CDR3 runs from the conserved cysteine through the conserved F or W. A D gene is named only where the DNA matches it firmly. Clone size is not always given. Where it is, it says once, few, many or a class for expanded clones.

V gene	J gene	clone size	D gene	CDR3 protein	CDR3 DNA
TRBV6-2/TRBV6-3	TRBJ1-1	few	TRBD1	CASSHLDRWSTEAFF	TGTGCCAGCAGCCACCTGGACAGGTGGTCCACTGAAGCTTTCTTT
TRBV9	TRBJ2-7	many	-	CASSVASVSYEQYF	TGTGCCAGCAGCGTAGCTAGCGTCTCCTACGAGCAGTACTTC
TRBV25-1	TRBJ2-5	few	-	CASSEIVGETQYF	TGTGCCAGCAGTGAAATTGTAGGCGAGACCCAGTACTTC
TRBV5-1	TRBJ2-2	-	TRBD2	CASSIAGTSGESGELFF	TGCGCCAGCAGCATTGCCGGGACTAGCGGGGAGTCCGGGGAGCTGTTTTTT
TRBV25-1	TRBJ2-5	-	-	CASSRSGVETQYF	TGTGCCAGCAGTCGCTCTGGGGTCGAGACCCAGTACTTC
TRBV10-3	TRBJ1-2	few	-	CAISASGDGYTF	TGTGCCATCAGTGCATCTGGTGATGGCTACACCTTC
TRBV20-1	TRBJ2-3	-	TRBD2	CSALGPGGVDTQYF	TGCAGTGCTCTGGGGCCGGGGGGGGTGGATACGCAGTATTTT
TRBV28	TRBJ2-1	many	-	CASSVRTANEQFF	TGTGCCAGCAGCGTCAGGACGGCTAATGAGCAGTTCTTC
TRBV7-9	TRBJ2-5	few	-	CASSLAGGLFQETQYF	TGTGCCAGCAGCTTAGCGGGGGGGCTCTTCCAAGAGACCCAGTACTTC
TRBV29-1	TRBJ2-3	many	-	CSVEDPSRVDTQYF	TGCAGCGTTGAAGATCCCTCCCGGGTAGATACGCAGTATTTT
TRBV12-5	TRBJ2-7	few	-	CASGSNRDGSYEQYF	TGTGCTAGTGGTTCCAACCGGGACGGTTCCTACGAGCAGTACTTC
TRBV6-6	TRBJ2-7	-	TRBD1	CASGPGTGGYYEQYF	TGTGCCAGCGGTCCCGGGACAGGGGGGTACTACGAGCAGTACTTC
TRBV9	TRBJ1-2	-	TRBD1	CASSRTGRPNYGYTF	TGTGCCAGCAGCCGGACAGGTCGACCTAACTATGGCTACACCTTC
TRBV28	TRBJ2-5	-	-	CASKGQAAGQETQYF	TGTGCCAGCAAGGGCCAAGCAGCGGGCCAAGAGACCCAGTACTTC
TRBV5-1	TRBJ2-1	-	TRBD2	CASSPGLATYNELLF	TGCGCCAGCAGCCCGGGACTAGCGACTTACAATGAGCTGCTCTTC
TRBV11-3	TRBJ2-2	-	TRBD1	CASSSGQRTGELFF	TGTGCCAGCAGCTCGGGACAGCGCACCGGGGAGCTGTTTTTT
TRBV9	TRBJ2-1	few	-	CASSVEGGAYNEQFF	TGTGCCAGCAGCGTAGAGGGGGGGGCTTACAATGAGCAGTTCTTC
TRBV9	TRBJ2-1	-	-	CASSRDHYNEQFF	TGTGCCAGCAGCCGGGACCACTACAATGAGCAGTTCTTC
TRBV20-1	TRBJ2-7	-	TRBD1	CSASWTGSYEQYF	TGCAGTGCTAGCTGGACAGGGAGCTACGAGCAGTACTTC
TRBV3-1	TRBJ1-2	once	-	CASSQELGFLGGYTF	TGTGCCAGCAGCCAAGAGTTAGGGTTCTTGGGTGGCTACACCTTC
TRBV27	TRBJ2-7	few	TRBD2	CASSLGLAGGLLYEQYF	TGTGCCAGCAGTTTAGGACTAGCGGGAGGACTACTCTACGAGCAGTACTTC
TRBV6-1	TRBJ2-4	few	-	CASSEGPESKNIQYF	TGTGCCAGCAGTGAAGGCCCTGAATCCAAAAACATTCAGTACTTC
TRBV6-5	TRBJ1-2	few	-	CASSYSNRGQYGYTF	TGTGCCAGCAGTTACTCTAACAGAGGGCAATATGGCTACACCTTC
TRBV7-3	TRBJ2-1	few	TRBD2	CASSILAGVYNEQFF	TGTGCCAGCAGCATTCTAGCGGGAGTTTACAATGAGCAGTTCTTC
TRBV5-1	TRBJ1-1	-	-	CASSHLIGAPNTEAFF	TGCGCCAGCAGCCATTTGATCGGGGCCCCGAACACTGAAGCTTTCTTT
TRBV20-1	TRBJ1-1	-	-	CSARDVGAEAFF	TGCAGTGCTAGAGATGTTGGCGCTGAAGCTTTCTTT
TRBV20-1	TRBJ1-5	many	-	CSASGLGPPSNQPQHF	TGCAGTGCTAGTGGGTTGGGCCCACCTAGCAATCAGCCCCAGCATTTT